The entry below gives a single TCR beta chain sequence along with its context. Its target antigen remains unknown. There are no base qualities to consult, and no much larger clone falls within one base. Counted from cysteine to phenylalanine, this CDR3 has 15 amino acids. The entry retains the CDR3 DNA only, 45 bases that are in frame from base 1. V is shortened by 1 base, J by 5 bases, and the region joining them spans 9 bases. The germline V gene specifies LGHNA as CDR1 and YNFKEQ as CDR2. This entry comes from a study of blood T cell repertoires in COVID-19 (dated by TCRdb to 2020 to 2021). For the wider study: Samples from collaborators originated in the United States, Italy and Spain and spanned both the acute and convalescent phases of COVID-19. The prospective study material was composed of cDNA or gDNA derived from T cells, B-cell-depleted T cells, or PBMCs. The dataset comprised deeply sampled blood TCRbeta repertoires from subjects exposed to, actively infected with, or recovered from COVID-19. The repertoires were released in a freely available public database meant as a resource for research on the immune response to SARS-CoV-2. Samples came from the ongoing ImmuneRACE study (first 160 participants) plus 1,254 subjects from 6 global collaborators. Sample metadata almost always included a de-identified subject ID, COVID-19 status, age in years and sex. Where available, HLA class I and class II types were taken from metadata supplied by the sample provider and were not determined by assay-based typing. Broader findings and caveats from the paper: How much clinical and demographic metadata was included differed by source and by participant, and the metadata was provided uncurated.

The immunoSEQ Assay, a bias-controlled multiplex PCR, was used to amplify TCRbeta CDR3 regions from genomic DNA. For the original study's pipeline: Nucleated cell counts per sample were estimated from amplification of reference gene primers within the assay. To quantify the absolute abundance of each unique TCRbeta CDR3 rearrangement, sequence reads were collapsed and filtered. For each sample, productive Simpson clonality was calculated as the square root of Simpson's diversity index over productive rearrangements. Here the immuneACCESS table is served through TCRdb, limited to in-frame sequences with V and J called. Missing clones are a known gap in these copies; in checked studies unresolved V genes cover under half, and the rest lacks a known reason. D and trimming come from the DNA, and the V and J calls and clone size come from that table. Across this sample there are fewer than 200,000 clones, with roughly 82% seen only once. Together, the top ten hold over 7.5% of the sample.

Each collaborating institution followed its own protocols to collect whole blood in K2EDTA tubes. For TCRbeta analysis, collaborators shipped samples in one of three forms: frozen whole blood, isolated PBMCs, or DNA extracted from either of those sample types. The TCR was taken from a woman between 70 and 85 years old with acute or convalescent COVID-19. The chain was built from TRBV4-2 and TRBJ1-6; TRBD1 is a possible D gene, resting on 6 matching bases. What was sequenced was peripheral blood. The CDR3 in this case is CASSQVGGDNSPLHF. The DNA reads as follows: TGTGCCAGCAGCCAAGTAGGGGGAGATAATTCACCCCTCCACTTT.